This T cell receptor (beta chain) was documented in a study of blood T cell repertoires in COVID-19 (dated by TCRdb to 2018 to 2020). About the study as a whole: Samples covering the acute and convalescent phases of COVID-19 were provided by collaborators in the United States, Italy and Spain. The material from the prospective study consisted of cDNA or gDNA derived from T cells, B-cell-depleted T cells, or PBMCs. Subjects who had been exposed to COVID-19, were actively infected with it, or had recovered from it provided the deeply sampled blood TCRbeta repertoires that made up the dataset. The repertoires were made available in a free public database intended to serve as a resource for research on the immune response to SARS-CoV-2. Samples came from the ongoing ImmuneRACE study (first 160 participants) plus 1,254 subjects from 6 global collaborators. A de-identified subject ID, COVID-19 status, age in years and sex were almost always included in the sample metadata. Where available, HLA class I and class II types were obtained from metadata supplied by the sample provider rather than from assay-based typing.

This clone occurred once. No antigen is known for it. Base qualities are not provided; no much larger clone lies one nucleotide away. Study-wide findings and limitations: How much clinical and demographic metadata was included differed by source and by participant, and the metadata was provided uncurated.

TCRbeta CDR3 regions were amplified from genomic DNA by means of the immunoSEQ Assay, a bias-controlled multiplex PCR. Per the authors' processing: Within the assay, amplification of reference gene primers was used to estimate how many nucleated cells each sample contained. Sequence reads were collapsed and filtered to measure the absolute abundance of every unique TCRbeta CDR3 rearrangement. Productive Simpson clonality was computed per sample as the square root of Simpson's diversity index over productive rearrangements. The table comes from immuneACCESS by way of TCRdb, which keeps in-frame sequences with V and J called. Part of the clones is missing from these tables; in studies checked, under half for an unresolved V gene and the rest for unknown reasons. That table is the source of V, J and clone size, and D and trimming were worked out from the DNA. Across this sample there are 300,000 to 450,000 clones, with approximately 81% seen only once. The ten largest account for around 3.4% of the sample.

V gives up 4 bases and J gives up 6 bases, and the segment between their germline ends measures 12 bases. In the germline V gene, CDR1 corresponds to MNHEY and CDR2 to SVGEGT. The CDR3 measures 13 amino acids from cysteine to phenylalanine. Just CDR3 DNA is preserved here, 39 bases in frame from base 1. Collaborating institutions collected whole blood in K2EDTA tubes following their own protocols. For TCRbeta analysis, collaborator samples were shipped as frozen whole blood, as isolated PBMCs, or as DNA extracted from either sample type. The origin of this receptor is a woman aged 18 to 35 with acute or convalescent COVID-19. Sequencing input: peripheral blood. This receptor chain uses TRBV6-2 or TRBV6-3 and TRBJ1-2, with the identity of the D gene unclear. The CDR3 loop reads CASSFLGRDGYTF. The DNA is as follows: TGTGCCAGCAGTTTTTTAGGGCGGGATGGCTACACCTTC.